A single sample is the source of the 22 T cell receptor beta chains below, sequenced in a study of blood T cells in healthy people across ages. For the second PCR, which ran for roughly 6 to 12 cycles, a sample-barcoded 5' primer and a J-beta primer mix were used. Via MiXCR, TCRdb re-called the 5' RACE reads, giving one row per CDR3 protein. There are hundreds of thousands of distinct CDR3 sequences in the sample; around 50% occur only once, and approximately 15% lies in the top ten. The sequenced sample was blood. Source of these receptors: a woman aged 80 or over in good health.

This clonotype was counted at least ten times. The genes are TRBV9 and TRBJ2-1; tentative D call: TRBD1 (5 bases). The CDR3 contains 16 residues. Germline V gene lookup returns CDR1 SGDLS and CDR2 YYNGEE. V was clipped by 4 bases and J by 0 bases, with 14 bases between them. Here the CDR3 DNA reads TGTGCCAGCAGCCCAAAAGGGGCATTCTCCTACAATGAGCAGTTCTTC. The encoded protein is CASSPKGAFSYNEQFF.

This sequence joins TRBV28 and TRBJ2-1, with TRBD2 as a possible D gene (5 bases). The germline V gene encodes CDR1 MDHEN and CDR2 SYDVKM. V was pared by 7 bases and J by 8 bases, with 12 bases between. The CDR3 sequence is 12 residues long. CDR3 in amino acids: CASTTEGYEQFF. Written as DNA, the CDR3 is TGTGCCAGCACAACAGAGGGTTATGAGCAGTTCTTC.

Turning to this clonotype: The junction departs from the called germline gene at one end, perhaps through a read error. This rearrangement joins TRBV20-1 to TRBJ1-2, with 9 positions matching TRBD1. The CDR3 runs to 13 residues. Germline assignment: CDR1 DFQATT and CDR2 SNEGSKA (reference sequence). DNA for the CDR3: TGTGCTGAGCCGGACAGGGGTGACTATGGCTACACCTTC. Amino acids: CAEPDRGDYGYTF.

This clonotype was seen ten or more times. The chain combines TRBV27 with TRBJ2-7; no reliable D call. The CDR3 runs to 15 residues. The germline gives CDR1 MNHEY, CDR2 SMNVEV (reference sequence). V shed 0 bases and J shed 7 bases, with 16 bases lying between them. The CDR3 loop reads CASSLSIGEVREQYF. In DNA, the CDR3 is TGTGCCAGCAGTTTATCGATAGGTGAAGTGAGGGAGCAGTACTTC.

The chain employs TRBV12-3 or TRBV12-4 and TRBJ2-7; TRBD2 might be the D (6 bases). CDR3 length: 13 amino acids. Trimming shortened V by 5 bases and J by 3 bases, and 11 bases separated the two germline ends. CDR3 coding DNA: TGTGCCAGCAGTCAATCGACTAGCTACGAGCAGTACTTC. Translation gives CASSQSTSYEQYF.

The chain carries TRBV7-9 and TRBJ1-5; D gene unclear. The ends were cut back, 5 bases at V and 1 base at J, with 6 bases in the middle. From germline, CDR1 is SEHNR and CDR2 FQNEAQ (reference sequence). CDR3 length: 13 amino acids. The CDR3 reads CASSPRSNQPQHF. DNA of the CDR3: TGTGCCAGCAGCCCAAGAAGCAATCAGCCCCAGCATTTT.

At least ten counts were recorded for this clonotype. V gene TRBV5-1 combines with J gene TRBJ2-1, with D maybe TRBD1 (5 bases). The length of the CDR3 is 15 residues. The germline V and J ends were trimmed by 0 bases and 7 bases, with 14 bases remaining between them. Germline values: CDR1 SGHRS, CDR2 YFSETQ. CDR3 DNA: TGCGCCAGCAGCTTGGTTACGCAGGGTGTTAATGAGCAGTTCTTC. This codes for CASSLVTQGVNEQFF.

With respect to this clonotype: A much larger clone lies one base from this, so it may be a read error. The rearrangement joins TRBV25-1 to TRBJ1-4; the match to TRBD1 covers 8 bases. Trimming cost V 5 bases and J 8 bases; bases outside gene matches: 10. Germline lookup yields CDR1 MGHDK and CDR2 SYGVNS. CDR3 length: 15 amino acids. The CDR3 DNA follows: TGTGCCAGCAGTTACCGACAGGGGTTAAGGGAAAAACTGTTTTTT. The encoded protein is CASSYRQGLREKLFF.

J is TRBJ2-7 and V is TRBV6-2 or TRBV6-3, with unresolved D. V was shortened by 2 bases and J by 3 bases, with 11 bases between the two germline ends. Germline loops: CDR1 MNHEY, CDR2 SVGEGT. The CDR3 length is 14 residues. The CDR3 sequence is CASSYDAAFYEQYF. In DNA, the CDR3 is TGTGCCAGCAGTTACGACGCGGCTTTCTACGAGCAGTACTTC.

This clonotype was recorded only once. The chain recombines TRBV20-1 with TRBJ2-5, with 8 bases fitting TRBD2. Germline CDR1 and CDR2: DFQATT and SNEGSKA (reference sequence). J lost 2 bases, V lost 5 bases, and 7 bases had no gene match. The CDR3 is 14 amino acids. The CDR3, as DNA: TGCAGTGCTCCGGCGGCGGGAGGACAAGAGACCCAGTACTTC. Protein: CSAPAAGGQETQYF.

The rearrangement uses TRBV29-1 and TRBJ2-1; 11 bases match TRBD2. The end of the DNA is better explained by TRBJ2-7, so the J call may be wrong. Germline values: CDR1 SQVTM, CDR2 ANQGSEA. CDR3 size: 15 residues. CDR3 nucleotide sequence: TGCAGCGTTGTGCCTAGCGGGAGGTTTTACAATGAGCAGTACTTC. Translating it yields CSVVPSGRFYNEQYF.

V usage is TRBV12-3 or TRBV12-4 and J usage is TRBJ1-2, with a tentative D call TRBD1 (6 bases). This CDR3 is 13 amino acids long. The V end lost 6 bases, the J end lost 8 bases, and 16 bases lay between the germline ends. CDR3 region: CASRVGTPGGYTF. CDR3 DNA sequence: TGTGCCAGCAGGGTCGGGACACCGGGAGGCTACACCTTC.

The rearrangement uses TRBV25-1 and TRBJ2-7; TRBD2 is a possible D gene (6 bases). Germline V gene lookup returns CDR1 MGHDK and CDR2 SYGVNS. V was shortened by 7 bases and J by 1 base, with 11 bases between the two germline ends. The CDR3 spans 13 residues. The CDR3 sequence is CASISRDSYEQYF. Written as DNA, the CDR3 is TGTGCCAGCATTTCGCGGGATTCCTACGAGCAGTACTTC.

Many counts were recorded for this clonotype. The V and J genes are TRBV7-2 and TRBJ2-6; D gene ambiguous. V lost 3 bases, J lost 2 bases, and 5 bases lay in between. Germline V gene sequence: CDR1 SGHTA, CDR2 FQGNSA. The CDR3 extends over 14 amino acids. CDR3: CASSFKAGANVLTF. The CDR3 region has the DNA TGTGCCAGCAGCTTTAAAGCTGGGGCCAACGTCCTGACTTTC.

This clonotype was counted many times. The chain joins TRBV28 to TRBJ2-1, with D perhaps TRBD2 (5 bases). V was trimmed by 7 bases and J by 5 bases, leaving 6 bases between them. CDR1 is MDHEN, CDR2 SYDVKM, per germline. CDR3 length: 11 amino acids. The DNA for the CDR3 is TGTGCCAGCACTAGCAACAATGAGCAGTTCTTC. Translated, it gives CASTSNNEQFF.

The rearrangement uses TRBV16 and TRBJ1-5, with 7 bases lining up with TRBD1. CDR3 length: 15 residues. With 0 bases clipped from V and 6 bases from J, the junction kept 5 bases outside the gene matches. CDR1 is KGHSY, CDR2 FQNENV, per germline. The CDR3: CASSQSWQGGQPQHF. The CDR3 nucleotides are TGTGCCAGCAGCCAATCGTGGCAGGGGGGTCAGCCCCAGCATTTT.

Many counts were recorded for this clonotype. The chain joins TRBV28 to TRBJ1-2, with no clear D. Germline lookup yields CDR1 MDHEN and CDR2 SYDVKM. Trimming shortened V by 5 bases and J by 5 bases, and 12 bases separated the two germline ends. The CDR3 totals 13 residues. Here the CDR3 reads CASSEHQVYGYTF. CDR3 sequence (DNA): TGTGCCAGCAGTGAACATCAGGTGTATGGCTACACCTTC.

V is TRBV7-9 and J is TRBJ1-2; 7 bases match TRBD1. The CDR3 length is 13 residues. Germline V gene data show CDR1 as SEHNR and CDR2 as FQNEAQ (reference sequence). V was clipped by 5 bases and J by 7 bases; unmatched bases: 7. Here the CDR3 reads CASSRDSSFGYTF. The DNA of the CDR3 is TGTGCCAGCAGCAGGGACAGTTCTTTTGGCTACACCTTC.

This clonotype has ten or more counts. This chain links TRBV2 with TRBJ2-7; 7 positions match TRBD1. V lost 0 bases, J lost 4 bases, and 9 bases stayed unmatched. This CDR3 has 16 residues. Germline CDR1 SNHLY, CDR2 FYNNEI. CDR3: CASSEALGQLLYEQYF. The CDR3 DNA sequence: TGTGCCAGCAGTGAAGCGCTGGGACAGCTGCTTTACGAGCAGTACTTC.

This clonotype was counted between two and nine times. This rearrangement joins TRBV12-3 or TRBV12-4 to TRBJ2-2, with no clear D. This CDR3 comprises 15 residues. Trimming took off 4 bases at V and 0 bases at J, with 9 bases between the two ends. As DNA, the CDR3 is TGTGCCAGCAGTTGGTCCCGATCGAACACCGGGGAGCTGTTTTTT. Protein product: CASSWSRSNTGELFF.

This chain links TRBV11-2 with TRBJ1-6; 8 nucleotides match TRBD1. Germline CDR1 is SGHAT and CDR2 is FQNNGV. The CDR3 loop spans 15 amino acids. With V trimmed by 5 bases and J by 7 bases, 7 bases remained unmatched. The CDR3 spells CASSGQGFGNSPLHF. The CDR3 DNA reads as TGTGCCAGCAGCGGACAGGGTTTTGGAAATTCACCCCTCCACTTT.

Notes on this clonotype: A much larger clone differs from this one at a single base, so this may be a read error. This sequence joins TRBV9 and TRBJ2-6; 8 bases are a match to TRBD1. CDR1 SGDLS and CDR2 YYNGEE come from the germline V gene. The CDR3 has 15 residues. The CDR3 DNA follows: TGTGCCAGCAGCGTACGACAGGGGAAGAGCGACGTCCCGACTTTC. Encoded protein: CASSVRQGKSDVPTF.